These T cell receptor beta chains were read from a single sample in a study of blood T cells in healthy people across ages. TCRdb reanalysed the 5' RACE reads using MiXCR and keeps one entry per CDR3 protein. The sample carries about a million distinct CDR3 sequences, about 51% recorded once. Sequencing input: blood. These receptors were collected from an older woman in good health. CDR3s include the opening cysteine and the closing phenylalanine or tryptophan. The D gene is left open where the match is weak. Size values are once, few and many counts, or a class for expanded clones, and some rows have none.

CDR3 DNA	CDR3 protein	V gene	D gene	J gene	clone size
TGTGCCACAAAGCGGGAGTCTAGCTCCTACGAGCAGTACTTC	CATKRESSSYEQYF	TRBV5-4	TRBD2	TRBJ2-7	-
TGTGCCAGCAGCCCCGGGACTAACCGCGAGTCCCCCTACAATGAGCAGTTCTTC	CASSPGTNRESPYNEQFF	TRBV7-6	TRBD2	TRBJ2-1	-
TGTGCCAGCAGCCAAGCTTACCAGGGACAGGCTGAAAAACTGTTTTTT	CASSQAYQGQAEKLFF	TRBV4-2	TRBD1	TRBJ1-4	few
TGTGCCAGCAGCTTAGAGGGGCAGTTGTACACTGAAGCTTTCTTT	CASSLEGQLYTEAFF	TRBV7-9	-	TRBJ1-1	-
TGCAGTGCTAGAGAACAGACAGGGGGCACTCAGCCCCAGCATTTT	CSAREQTGGTQPQHF	TRBV20-1	TRBD1	TRBJ1-5	-
TGTGCCATCAGCGGGACTAGCGGGAGGTCTGGCTTGAATGAGCAGTTCTTC	CAISGTSGRSGLNEQFF	TRBV10-3	TRBD2	TRBJ2-1	-
TGTACCAGCTCTGGTACCGGGACTAGCTCCTACGAGCAGTACTTC	CTSSGTGTSSYEQYF	TRBV18	TRBD2	TRBJ2-7	-
TGTGCCAGCAGCTCCGGACAGCGTTATGGCTACACCTTC	CASSSGQRYGYTF	TRBV11-1	-	TRBJ1-2	many
TGTGCCAGCAGTTACTCCTACAGGGGGAGAGGGCAAGAGACCCAGTACTTC	CASSYSYRGRGQETQYF	TRBV6-2/TRBV6-3	TRBD1	TRBJ2-5	-
TGTGCCAGCAGTATACAGGAGGCGAACACCGGGGAGCTGTTTTTT	CASSIQEANTGELFF	TRBV6-5	-	TRBJ2-2	-
TGTGCCAGCAGCTTAAGAAACACAGATACGCAGTATTTT	CASSLRNTDTQYF	TRBV7-2	-	TRBJ2-3	many
TGTGCCAGCAGCGCCTGGGGGGCCCCCATTGGCTCCTACAATGAGCAGTTCTTC	CASSAWGAPIGSYNEQFF	TRBV6-1	-	TRBJ2-1	-
TGCAGCGTTGAACGATCACGAGACCGGGGTGAGCAGTTCTTC	CSVERSRDRGEQFF	TRBV29-1	-	TRBJ2-1	many
TGCAGTGCTAGTGGGGGTGCTCTAAGGTCTGGGGCCAACGTCCTGACTTTC	CSASGGALRSGANVLTF	TRBV20-1	-	TRBJ2-6	few
TGTGCCAGCAGCCAAATTCCGATCAGGTCTTTCCCCGAGCAGTACTTC	CASSQIPIRSFPEQYF	TRBV4-2	-	TRBJ2-7	-
TGTGCCAGCAGCCTTAGCGGGAGAAGGCTCTACAATGAGCAGTTCTTC	CASSLSGRRLYNEQFF	TRBV11-1	TRBD2	TRBJ2-1	-
TGTGCCAGCAGCCAAGGCAGTAGACTAGCGGGATTCTCTTACGAGCAGTACTTC	CASSQGSRLAGFSYEQYF	TRBV14	TRBD2	TRBJ2-7	few
TGTGCCAGCAGTCCGGGGACTAGCGGGAGGTGGGAGCAGTATTTT	CASSPGTSGRWEQYF	TRBV12-3/TRBV12-4	TRBD2	TRBJ2-3	-
TGCAGCGCTTCAGAGACGGCCGAGCAGTACTTC	CSASETAEQYF	TRBV29-1	-	TRBJ2-7	-
TGCAGCCCTACCGCAGGGGGAGGCACTGAAGCTTTCTTT	CSPTAGGGTEAFF	TRBV20-1	TRBD1	TRBJ1-1	-
TGTGCCATCAGGAAAAGTTTTGAGGCCTACGAGCAGTACTTC	CAIRKSFEAYEQYF	TRBV10-3	-	TRBJ2-7	-
TGTGCCAGCAGCGGCCTAGCGGGAGGAGCAGAGACCCAGTACTTC	CASSGLAGGAETQYF	TRBV7-9	TRBD2	TRBJ2-5	-
TGCGCCAGCAGCCAAGCCGGACAGTTAGATGAAAAACTGTTTTTT	CASSQAGQLDEKLFF	TRBV4-1	-	TRBJ1-4	-
TGCGCCAGCCAGGACAGGGCCAAAAACATTCAGTACTTC	CASQDRAKNIQYF	TRBV5-1	TRBD1	TRBJ2-4	-
TGCGCCAGCAGCCCCGGGACAGGGTCGAGCGGGGAGCTGTTTTTT	CASSPGTGSSGELFF	TRBV4-3	TRBD1	TRBJ2-2	-
TGTGCCACCAGCAGAGCTACTAGCGGGGGGTACGAGCAGTACTTC	CATSRATSGGYEQYF	TRBV15	TRBD2	TRBJ2-7	-
TGTGCCAGCCGACTAGCGGGAGGTACCCACGAGCAGTACTTC	CASRLAGGTHEQYF	TRBV12-3/TRBV12-4	TRBD2	TRBJ2-7	few
TGCGCCAGCAGCTTGGCCGCCGGGACAGGGGAAAAGACCCGGTACTTC	CASSLAAGTGEKTRYF	TRBV5-1	TRBD1	TRBJ2-7	-
TGCAGTGCTAGAGAGGGACTTTTTGCGAGGGAGCAGTACTTC	CSAREGLFAREQYF	TRBV20-1	-	TRBJ2-5	-
TGCAGCGTTGCCCGTATCTCCTACAATGAGCAGTTCTTC	CSVARISYNEQFF	TRBV29-1	-	TRBJ2-1	few
TGTGCCAGCAGCTTCGGACCGGACACCTATAATTCACCCCTCCACTTT	CASSFGPDTYNSPLHF	TRBV5-6	-	TRBJ1-6	once
TGTGCCAGCAGTTTCCACCACTCCGGGACATCGAACTATGGCTACACCTTC	CASSFHHSGTSNYGYTF	TRBV28	-	TRBJ1-2	-
TGTGCCAGCCATCACCTTAGCGGGGGGTCGACCTACGAGCAGTACTTC	CASHHLSGGSTYEQYF	TRBV6-2/TRBV6-3	TRBD2	TRBJ2-7	-
TGCAGCGTTAGTCAAGCGGGAGGTCAGACCCAGTACTTC	CSVSQAGGQTQYF	TRBV29-1	TRBD2	TRBJ2-5	-
TGTGCCAGCAGTGTCGGAAGGGGCGGAAAAACTAATTCACCCCTCCACTTT	CASSVGRGGKTNSPLHF	TRBV2	-	TRBJ1-6	-
TGTGCCAGCAGTTTAGACAGGGGGGCGAAACTGTTTTTT	CASSLDRGAKLFF	TRBV6-5	TRBD1	TRBJ1-4	-
TGTGCTAGTGGTCAGACAGGGGTTGAGACCCAGTACTTC	CASGQTGVETQYF	TRBV12-5	TRBD1	TRBJ2-5	-
TGTGCCAGCAGACCCGACGGTCCCTACGAGCAGTACTTC	CASRPDGPYEQYF	TRBV6-2/TRBV6-3	-	TRBJ2-7	few
TGTGCCAGCAGTTTACTTGGTCCGGCCTCCAATGAGCAGTTCTTC	CASSLLGPASNEQFF	TRBV28	-	TRBJ2-1	few
TGTGCCACCAGTGAGGCCGGGACAGGGGGCGCCCACAATGAGCAGTTCTTC	CATSEAGTGGAHNEQFF	TRBV24-1	TRBD1	TRBJ2-1	once
TGCGCCAGCAGCCAAAACCCGGCAGGGTCCTACGAGCAGTACTTC	CASSQNPAGSYEQYF	TRBV4-1	-	TRBJ2-7	-
TGTGCCAGCAGTTTATTTTCCGGACAGGGGAATCAGCCCCAGCATTTT	CASSLFSGQGNQPQHF	TRBV28	TRBD1	TRBJ1-5	few
TGCGCCAGCAGCGGAAGCGGAGCGGGAACAGATACGCAGTATTTT	CASSGSGAGTDTQYF	TRBV5-1	TRBD2	TRBJ2-3	few
TGTGCCGGCAGCTCCACACCGGGTGGCTACACCTTC	CAGSSTPGGYTF	TRBV5-6	-	TRBJ1-2	-
TGTGCCAGCAGTTACTCGAATCCGTCGGCCTATGGCTACACCTTC	CASSYSNPSAYGYTF	TRBV6-5	-	TRBJ1-2	-
TGTACCAGCAGGGGAAGTCCACTAGTACTCTCCCCCTACGAGCAGTACTTC	CTSRGSPLVLSPYEQYF	TRBV28	-	TRBJ2-7	-
TGTGCCAGCAGACAGGGAATAAACTCCTACGAGCAGTACTTC	CASRQGINSYEQYF	TRBV12-3/TRBV12-4	-	TRBJ2-7	few
TGCAGCGTTGAATTGGGTCGTCCCAGACACAATGAGCAGTTCTTC	CSVELGRPRHNEQFF	TRBV29-1	-	TRBJ2-1	few
TGTGCCAGCAGCTCCGGGTCCCGTTTTGGCTACACCTTC	CASSSGSRFGYTF	TRBV7-2	-	TRBJ1-2	-
TGTGCCAGCAGTACGGGGCGGGAGGCCCAAGAGACCCAGTTCTTC	CASSTGREAQETQFF	TRBV28	TRBD2	TRBJ2-1	-
TGTGCCAGCAGCATATACGGACAGCCCGTAGAGACCCAGTACTTC	CASSIYGQPVETQYF	TRBV7-9	-	TRBJ2-5	few
TGCAGTGTCCTGCCGGGGGCCAGTCTGGGCGAGCAGTACTTC	CSVLPGASLGEQYF	TRBV20-1	-	TRBJ2-7	-
TGTGCCAGCAGCGACGCCGGGACTAGCGGGGATGTTGTTCAGTACTTC	CASSDAGTSGDVVQYF	TRBV7-9	TRBD2	TRBJ2-4	-
TGTGCCAGCAGCTCCCCGAACAGGGGGACGGCGTACGAGCAGTACTTC	CASSSPNRGTAYEQYF	TRBV6-6	TRBD1	TRBJ2-7	few
TGTGCCAGCAGTAAGGGGGAATACGAGCAGTACTTC	CASSKGEYEQYF	TRBV6-6	-	TRBJ2-7	few